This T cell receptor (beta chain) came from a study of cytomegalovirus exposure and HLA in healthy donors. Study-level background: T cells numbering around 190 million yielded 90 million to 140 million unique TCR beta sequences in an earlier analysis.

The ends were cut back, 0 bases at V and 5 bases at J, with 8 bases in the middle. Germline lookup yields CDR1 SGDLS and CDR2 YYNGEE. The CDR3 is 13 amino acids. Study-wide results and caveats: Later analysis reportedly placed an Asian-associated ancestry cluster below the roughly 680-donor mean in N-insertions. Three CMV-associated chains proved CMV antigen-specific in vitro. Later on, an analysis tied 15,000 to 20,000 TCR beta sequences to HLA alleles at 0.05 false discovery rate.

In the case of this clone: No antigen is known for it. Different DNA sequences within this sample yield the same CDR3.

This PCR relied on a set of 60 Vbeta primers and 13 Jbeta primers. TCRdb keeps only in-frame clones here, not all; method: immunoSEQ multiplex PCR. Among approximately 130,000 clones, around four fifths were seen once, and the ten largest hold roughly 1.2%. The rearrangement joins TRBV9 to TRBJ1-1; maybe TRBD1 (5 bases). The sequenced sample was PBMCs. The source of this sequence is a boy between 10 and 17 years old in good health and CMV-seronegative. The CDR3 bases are TGTGCCAGCAGCGTAGGTCAGGGAACTGAAGCTTTCTTT. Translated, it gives CASSVGQGTEAFF.